A selection of T cell receptor beta chains follows, all from one sample in a study of shared clonotypes between healthy human individuals. Generated by immunoSEQ multiplex PCR, the TCRdb table keeps only in-frame clones and is missing some. The sample includes approximately 2.5 million clones, more than 90% of them seen just once. The sample was naive CD4+ T cells sorted from blood. These receptors originate from a man aged 18 to 35 in good health. Each CDR3 is given with its conserved first and last residue. Fields, in order: clone size, D gene, J gene, V gene, CDR3 DNA, CDR3 protein. A D gene is named only where the DNA matches it firmly. Part of the rows lack a size; the others show once, few, many or a class for expanded clones.

- - TRBJ2-1 TRBV7-6 - CASSLAGHFGNEQFF
- TRBD1 TRBJ1-1 TRBV6-1 TGTGCCAGCAGTGAAGCACGGGACAGGGACCCTTTGCGGGCTTTCTTT CASSEARDRDPLRAFF
- TRBD2 TRBJ2-2 TRBV5-1 TGCGCCAGCAGCTGGGGAGGGGACACCGGGGAGCTGTTTTTT CASSWGGDTGELFF
- - TRBJ2-7 TRBV4-3 TGCGCCAGCAGCCAAGAAGAGTCTAGCGAAAAGCAGTACTTC CASSQEESSEKQYF
- - TRBJ2-7 TRBV7-2 TGTGCCAGCAGCTTAGGAGGTTGGACCTACGAGCAGTACTTC CASSLGGWTYEQYF
- TRBD1 TRBJ1-1 TRBV18 TGTGCCAGCTCACCAGCCCAGGGGGGGGCCAGGGGCACTGAAGCTTTCTTT CASSPAQGGARGTEAFF
- TRBD1 TRBJ2-5 TRBV9 TGTGCCAGCAGCGTAGTGGGACAGCAACAAGAGACCCAGTACTTC CASSVVGQQQETQYF
- TRBD1 TRBJ2-7 TRBV11-1 TGTGCCAGCAGAAACAGGGGAAGCTCCTACGAGCAGTACTTC CASRNRGSSYEQYF
- - TRBJ2-3 TRBV9 TGTGCCAGCAGCTTTAGAGGGGTAGGTACAGATACGCAGTATTTT CASSFRGVGTDTQYF
- - TRBJ1-2 TRBV4-1 TGCGCCAGCAGCCAAGACGGATGGTGGGGCTACACCTTC CASSQDGWWGYTF
- - TRBJ1-6 TRBV11-2 TGTGCCAGCAGCCTAGACGGGGTACTTGGGTCACCCCTCCACTTT CASSLDGVLGSPLHF
- - TRBJ1-6 TRBV19 TGTGCCAGTAGGCAGGGCCCGGGGCTTAATTCACCCCTCCACTTT CASRQGPGLNSPLHF
- TRBD2 TRBJ2-7 TRBV2 TGTGCCAGCAGAAAGGCTAGCGGGGGGCACACCTACGAGCAGTACTTC CASRKASGGHTYEQYF
few - TRBJ1-1 TRBV30 TGTGCCTGGAGTAGGGTGAACACTGAAGCTTTCTTT CAWSRVNTEAFF
- - TRBJ2-7 TRBV27 TGTGCCAGCAGTCCCCGCGGTCCACCCTACGAGCAGTACTTC CASSPRGPPYEQYF
- - TRBJ2-2 TRBV11-2 TGTGCCAGCAGCTTTCCAGAGGGAAGACGGACCGGGGAGCTGTTTTTT CASSFPEGRRTGELFF
- - TRBJ2-5 TRBV5-1 TGCGCCAGCAGCCCCGACGCGCCTGAGACCCAGTACTTC CASSPDAPETQYF
- - TRBJ2-1 TRBV2 TGTGCCAGCACCACCGAGGGGAGCTCCTACAATGAGCAGTTCTTC CASTTEGSSYNEQFF
- - TRBJ2-5 TRBV30 TGTGCCTGGAGTGCCTCAACGGAGACCCAGTACTTC CAWSASTETQYF
- - TRBJ2-1 TRBV6-5 TGTGCCAGCAGGAGCCTCGCTAGAAGTGAGCAGTTCTTC CASRSLARSEQFF
- - TRBJ1-2 TRBV7-9 TGTGCCAGTCGGGACGGACCTAACTATGGCTACACCTTC CASRDGPNYGYTF
once - TRBJ1-2 TRBV28 TGTGCCAGCAGTCCCCCGATGGGGGCAGAGCATGGCTACACCTTC CASSPPMGAEHGYTF
- - TRBJ2-7 TRBV7-8 TGTGCCAGCAGCTCCGTAGGATCCTACGAGCAGTACTTC CASSSVGSYEQYF
- - TRBJ2-7 TRBV6-5 TGTGCCAGCACCGACAGGGCGGGATACGAGCAGTACTTC CASTDRAGYEQYF
- TRBD2 TRBJ2-3 TRBV5-8 TGTGCCAGCAGCCGGGGACTAGCGGGCACAGATACGCAGTATTTT CASSRGLAGTDTQYF
- - TRBJ2-5 TRBV7-9 TGTGCCAGCAGCATACAGGGGTCTGGGGGGGAGACCCAGTACTTC CASSIQGSGGETQYF
- - TRBJ2-6 TRBV27 TGTGCCAGCAGTTCAATGCCTGGGGCCAACGTCCTGACTTTC CASSSMPGANVLTF
- TRBD1 TRBJ2-1 TRBV19 TGTGCCAGTAGTTCCCAGGGGGTCTCCTACAATGAGCAGTTCTTC CASSSQGVSYNEQFF